A single sample is the source of the 26 T cell receptor beta chains below, sequenced in a study of shared clonotypes between healthy human individuals. Method: immunoSEQ multiplex PCR; TCRdb's copy keeps in-frame clones and lacks some. This sample yields millions of clones, of which 90% to 95% are seen a single time; 0.14% belongs to the top ten. Sequencing was performed on naive CD4+ T cells sorted from blood. Regarding subset: CD45RA+ positively selected. The receptors were gathered from a man between 18 and 35 years old in good health.

The chain joins TRBV6-5 to TRBJ2-3; 7 bases are a match to TRBD1. With 7 bases clipped from V and 1 base from J, the junction kept 5 bases outside the gene matches. The CDR3 runs 14 residues. Per germline, CDR1 MNHEY and CDR2 SVGAGI. The CDR3 DNA follows: TGTGCCAGCACCCACACAGGGGGCACAGATACGCAGTATTTT. It codes for CASTHTGGTDTQYF.

The J gene is TRBJ1-4, the V gene TRBV6-1; 12 bases fit TRBD1. This CDR3 region has 16 residues. CDR1 is MNHNS and CDR2 is SASEGT in the germline V gene. V trimming: 4 bases; J trimming: 7 bases; junction bases outside the gene matches: 7. The CDR3 nucleotides are TGTGCCAGCAGTGGGGGGGACAGGGGGCGAGGTGAAAAACTGTTTTTT. It specifies CASSGGDRGRGEKLFF.

The rearrangement links TRBV12-5 to TRBJ1-1; tentative D call: TRBD1 (6 bases). Trimming took 3 bases from V and 1 from J, leaving 12 bases between them. Germline loops: CDR1 LGHNT, CDR2 FRNRAP. The CDR3 is 15 residues long. CDR3 in amino acids: CASGFQGGGNTEAFF. CDR3 nucleotide sequence: TGTGCTAGTGGTTTCCAAGGGGGGGGGAACACTGAAGCTTTCTTT. Full variable domain (rest looked up from reference TRBV12-5 and TRBJ1-1): DARVTQTPRHKVTEMGQEVTMRCQPILGHNTVFWYRQTMMQGLELLAYFRNRAPLDDSGMPKDRFSAEMPDATLATLKIQPSEPRDSAVYFCASGFQGGGNTEAFFGQGTRLTVV.

The chain employs TRBV30 and TRBJ2-5, with D maybe TRBD2 (6 bases). There are 18 residues in the CDR3. V lost 0 bases and J 4 bases, leaving 24 bases between the germline ends. Germline V gives CDR1 GTSNPN, CDR2 SVGIG (reference sequence). The CDR3 DNA reads TGTGCCTGGAGTGTAGACCCCCCTTCGACTAGATTCGGAGAGACCCAGTACTTC. Translated, it gives CAWSVDPPSTRFGETQYF.

V gene TRBV19 combines with J gene TRBJ2-1, with D tentatively TRBD1 (6 bases). The CDR3 extends over 16 amino acids. Germline lookup yields CDR1 LNHDA and CDR2 SQIVND (reference sequence). V was cut by 3 bases and J by 0 bases, with 12 bases left in between. CDR3 bases: TGTGCCAGTAGTATTAGGCCGGACAGCTCCTACAATGAGCAGTTCTTC. Amino acid sequence: CASSIRPDSSYNEQFF.

The chain is built from TRBV5-1 and TRBJ1-1; a weak D match, TRBD1 (6 bases). Trimming stripped 0 bases from V and 3 bases from J, with 18 bases between. The CDR3 loop spans 17 amino acids. Germline CDR1 SGHRS, CDR2 YFSETQ. CDR3 residues: CASSLVRGSATDTEAFF. CDR3 DNA sequence: TGCGCCAGCAGCTTGGTAAGGGGGTCGGCGACGGACACTGAAGCTTTCTTT.

The V gene is TRBV9, the J gene TRBJ1-4, with 7 bases fitting TRBD1. The V gene's germline CDR1 is SGDLS and CDR2 YYNGEE. J lost 4 bases, V lost 4 bases, and 13 bases had no gene match. The CDR3 has 17 amino acids. The CDR3 DNA sequence: TGTGCCAGCAGCCCCGGAGGGGGGGCAGGGGGTAATGAAAAACTGTTTTTT. Translation: CASSPGGGAGGNEKLFF. The full variable domain, with the rest looked up from reference TRBV9 and TRBJ1-4, is DSGVTQTPKHLITATGQRVTLRCSPRSGDLSVYWYQQSLDQGLQFLIQYYNGEERAKGNILERFSAQQFPDLHSELNLSSLELGDSALYFCASSPGGGAGGNEKLFFGSGTQLSVL.

The chain uses TRBV9 and TRBJ2-2, with 13 bases matching TRBD2. The CDR3 has 16 amino acids. Germline-derived CDR1 and CDR2 are SGDLS and YYNGEE. V dropped 2 bases and J dropped 6; count of bases not matched to a gene: 4. The CDR3 bases are TGTGCCAGCAGCGTGAGTGGGACTAGCGGGGCCGGGGAGCTGTTTTTT. It is translated as CASSVSGTSGAGELFF.

This chain links TRBV19 with TRBJ1-1; the match to TRBD1 covers 8 bases. The CDR3 covers 19 residues. CDR1 and CDR2 (germline): LNHDA, SQIVND (reference sequence). V was clipped by 4 bases and J by 0 bases; unmatched bases: 16. As DNA, the CDR3 is TGTGCCAGTAGTAAGGACAGGGCTGGGCTGAGGCTAATGAACACTGAAGCTTTCTTT. Encoded protein: CASSKDRAGLRLMNTEAFF.

V gene TRBV7-3 combines with J gene TRBJ2-1; 7 nucleotides align to TRBD2. Germline assignment: CDR1 SGHTA and CDR2 FQGTGA. The CDR3 runs to 15 residues. The V and J ends lost 4 bases and 3 bases, in that order; junction bases with no gene match: 6. CDR3 loop: CASSSASGYYNEQFF. The DNA of the CDR3 is TGTGCCAGCAGCTCGGCTAGCGGATACTACAATGAGCAGTTCTTC. The complete variable domain, with remaining parts taken from reference TRBV7-3 and TRBJ2-1, reads GAGVSQTPSNKVTEKGKYVELRCDPISGHTALYWYRQSLGQGPEFLIYFQGTGAADDSGLPNDRFFAVRPEGSVSTLKIQRTERGDSAVYLCASSSASGYYNEQFFGPGTRLTVL.

CDR3 in DNA: TGTGCCAGCAGCGTGGAAGCGGGGTATGGAGATACGCAGTATTTT. Translated: CASSVEAGYGDTQYF. This sequence joins TRBV9 and TRBJ2-3, with 7 bases matching TRBD2. The junction had 8 bases not matched to a gene; V was cut back by 2 bases and J by 5 bases. Germline V CDR1 and CDR2: SGDLS, YYNGEE. The length of the CDR3 is 15 residues.

The genes are TRBV4-1 and TRBJ1-1; D unresolved. The CDR3 is 13 amino acids. Germline V gives CDR1 MGHRA, CDR2 YSYEKL. Trimming pared 2 bases from V and 5 bases from J, leaving 9 bases between. The CDR3 region is CASSQQGWTEAFF. The CDR3 DNA sequence: TGCGCCAGCAGCCAACAAGGGTGGACTGAAGCTTTCTTT.

The J gene is TRBJ1-2, the V gene TRBV21-1; the D call in the table, TRBD1, was not verified against the DNA. TRBV21-1 is a pseudogene segment. CDR3 length: 19 amino acids. Written as DNA, the CDR3 is TGTGCCAGCAGCAAAGCTCGAGACAGGGGGAATATACTAGACTATGGCTACACCTTC. It yields the protein CASSKARDRGNILDYGYTF.

The CDR3 spells CASSLGLDRSSYNEQFF. The CDR3 DNA follows: TGTGCCAGCAGCTTGGGGCTCGACAGGAGCTCCTACAATGAGCAGTTCTTC. This chain connects TRBV5-4 to TRBJ2-1; the D gene is possibly TRBD1 (6 bases). The germline V and J ends were trimmed by 0 bases and 0 bases, with 13 bases remaining between them. There are 17 residues in the CDR3. CDR1 SGHNT and CDR2 YYREEE come from the germline V gene (reference sequence).

The rearrangement links TRBV5-5 to TRBJ2-4; a possible D gene is TRBD1 (6 bases). Trimming took off 0 bases at V and 0 bases at J, with 10 bases between the two ends. The CDR3 spans 16 residues. The germline V gene encodes CDR1 SGHKS and CDR2 YYEKEE (reference sequence). In DNA, the CDR3 is TGTGCCAGCAGCTTGGGGGACATTCTAGCCAAAAACATTCAGTACTTC. Translation: CASSLGDILAKNIQYF.

The V and J genes are TRBV6-1 and TRBJ1-2, with D possibly TRBD1 on 5 matching bases. CDR1 is MNHNS, CDR2 SASEGT, per germline. V dropped 2 bases and J dropped 10 bases, with 14 bases sitting between them. The CDR3 is 13 residues long. The CDR3 loop is CASSEYPGGDYTF. The CDR3 DNA reads as TGTGCCAGCAGTGAATATCCGGGAGGGGACTACACCTTC.

The V call is TRBV15, the J call TRBJ2-3; D may be TRBD2 (6 bases). This CDR3 is 20 amino acids long. The V end lost 5 bases, the J end lost 1 base, and 28 bases lay between the germline ends. Germline V lookup: CDR1 LNHNV, CDR2 YYDKDF (reference sequence). This CDR3 reads CATSGGLGGTTLYGTDTQYF. In DNA form, the CDR3 reads TGTGCCACCAGCGGAGGGCTTGGAGGAACGACTTTATACGGCACAGATACGCAGTATTTT.

The rearrangement joins TRBV6-1 to TRBJ2-5, with a weak D call TRBD1 (8 bases). Germline assignment: CDR1 MNHNS and CDR2 SASEGT. The CDR3 runs 15 residues. V was clipped by 3 bases and J by 5 bases, with 16 bases between them. The CDR3 sequence is CASSDYRGGRETQYF. In nucleotides, the CDR3 is TGTGCCAGCAGTGATTACAGGGGGGGCAGGGAGACCCAGTACTTC.

This sequence joins TRBV6-1 and TRBJ1-5; possibly TRBD1 for D (5 bases). Germline assignment: CDR1 MNHNS and CDR2 SASEGT. The CDR3 has 13 residues. Trimming left V 10 bases short and J 4 bases short, with 14 bases between. As DNA, the CDR3 is TGTGCCACCACACCCGACAGAAATCAGCCCCAGCATTTT. Protein product: CATTPDRNQPQHF.

For this clone: The identical CDR3 is also encoded by other nucleotide sequences in the sample. The chain links TRBV18 to TRBJ1-2; D gene unclear. V was trimmed by 3 bases and J by 3 bases, leaving 8 bases between them. The CDR3 sequence is 13 residues long. Germline lookup yields CDR1 KGHSH and CDR2 LQKENI. The CDR3 DNA reads TGTGCCAGCTCACCGATGGAGGACTATGGCTACACCTTC. It codes for CASSPMEDYGYTF.

The rearrangement joins TRBV10-3 to TRBJ1-2; D possibly corresponds to TRBD1 (6 bases). V gave up 3 bases and J gave up 5 bases, with 10 bases separating them. This CDR3 has 13 residues. Germline CDR1 and CDR2: ENHRY and SYGVKD. The CDR3 region has the DNA TGTGCCATCAGTGATGCAGGGGTATATGGCTACACCTTC. Translated, it gives CAISDAGVYGYTF.

The chain uses TRBV11-2 and TRBJ1-2; 9 bases map to TRBD1. The CDR3 is 16 residues long. Germline V CDR1 and CDR2: SGHAT, FQNNGV. After removal of 3 bases from V and 4 bases from J, the junction contained 9 bases not matched to a gene. The CDR3 nucleotides read TGTGCCAGCAGCTTTCCCGGGACAGGGTGGGCCTATGGCTACACCTTC. Translating it yields CASSFPGTGWAYGYTF.

V is TRBV6-1 and J is TRBJ1-4; D remains unclear. The CDR3 length is 15 residues. Germline V gene data show CDR1 as MNHNS and CDR2 as SASEGT. V lost 2 bases and J 0 bases, leaving 7 bases between the germline ends. CDR3 coding DNA: TGTGCCAGCAGTGAATGGCTGTCAACTAATGAAAAACTGTTTTTT. Its protein is CASSEWLSTNEKLFF.

The chain joins TRBV30 to TRBJ1-5; no clear D gene. V lost 5 bases, J lost 3 bases, and 8 bases lay in between. The CDR3 runs 12 residues. Per germline, CDR1 GTSNPN and CDR2 SVGIG (reference sequence). The CDR3 sequence: CAWDGNNQPQHF. DNA of the CDR3: TGTGCCTGGGACGGGAACAATCAGCCCCAGCATTTT.

The chain is built from TRBV2 and TRBJ1-5; TRBD1 might be the D (6 bases). The germline CDR1 and CDR2 sequences are SNHLY and FYNNEI. Trimming removed 8 bases from V and 6 bases from J, with 20 bases in between. The CDR3 is made up of 15 amino acids. The CDR3 DNA reads as TGTGCCAGCGTAGGCCACCGGGGGGGCGGTCAGCCCCAGCATTTT. This codes for CASVGHRGGGQPQHF.

This clone was detected a few times. The genes are TRBV7-8 and TRBJ1-5; D gene ambiguous. The V end lost 0 bases, the J end lost 3 bases, and 6 bases lay between the germline ends. The CDR3 totals 14 residues. CDR1 SGHVS and CDR2 FQNEAQ come from the germline V gene. This chain's CDR3 is CASSLAVNNQPQHF. The CDR3 DNA is TGTGCCAGCAGCTTAGCTGTTAACAATCAGCCCCAGCATTTT. Full variable domain (missing parts from reference TRBV7-8 and TRBJ1-5): GAGVSQSPRYKVAKRGQDVALRCDPISGHVSLFWYQQALGQGPEFLTYFQNEAQLDKSGLPSDRFFAERPEGSVSTLKIQRTQQEDSAVYLCASSLAVNNQPQHFGDGTRLSIL.